Below, 22 T cell receptor beta chains from the same sample are listed, as sequenced in a study of radiation and T cells in renal cell carcinoma. Sequencing was performed with immunoSEQ multiplex PCR; in TCRdb, only in-frame clones are kept and a portion is missing. The profile shows about 62,000 clones, over 60% of them singletons. Time point here: blood 4 weeks post-SBRT, at nephrectomy. The treatment: 15 Gy SBRT to primary tumor, nephrectomy 4 weeks later. This specimen consisted of blood, obtained from a patient whose treatment included radiotherapy and nephrectomy. These receptors were obtained from a man in his sixties with renal cell carcinoma.

V gene TRBV10-2 combines with J gene TRBJ2-7; 10 bases line up with TRBD2. The CDR3 extends over 18 amino acids. The germline V gene encodes CDR1 WSHSY and CDR2 SAAADI. J was trimmed by 6 bases and V by 2 bases; bases with no gene match: 16. The CDR3 protein is CASSEPLDSTVAGGEQYF. CDR3 sequence (DNA): TGCGCCAGCAGTGAGCCACTGGACTCGACTGTAGCGGGGGGCGAGCAGTACTTC.

The chain couples TRBV4-2 to TRBJ2-3; D not certain. Germline V gene lookup returns CDR1 LGHNA and CDR2 YNFKEQ. The V and J ends lost 4 bases and 1 base respectively, with 9 bases between them. This CDR3 is 14 amino acids long. CDR3 protein: CASSRDGGTDTQYF. CDR3 sequence (DNA): TGTGCCAGCAGCCGCGATGGGGGCACAGATACGCAGTATTTT.

The rearrangement uses TRBV5-6 and TRBJ2-5; the D gene is possibly TRBD1 (6 bases). V was pared by 4 bases and J by 0 bases, with 10 bases between. There are 14 residues in the CDR3. From germline, CDR1 is SGHDT and CDR2 YYEEEE. In nucleotides, the CDR3 is TGTGCCAGCAGCACTGACAGGTACCAAGAGACCCAGTACTTC. Amino acids: CASSTDRYQETQYF.

The V and J genes are TRBV19 and TRBJ2-1; unclear D gene. Deletions cut 1 base from V and 6 bases from J, with 10 bases between. The CDR3 is 14 amino acids. Germline V gene data show CDR1 as LNHDA and CDR2 as SQIVND (reference sequence). The DNA for the CDR3 is TGTGCCAGTAGTATAGGTCCTGGGTTCAATGAGCAGTTCTTC. Protein product: CASSIGPGFNEQFF.

The J gene is TRBJ2-7, the V gene TRBV9; D not certain. The V end lost 4 bases, the J end lost 4 bases, and 6 bases lay between the germline ends. CDR1 is SGDLS and CDR2 is YYNGEE in the germline V gene. The CDR3 covers 11 residues. The CDR3 loop reads CASSRRYEQYF. CDR3 nucleotide sequence: TGTGCCAGCAGCCGACGTTACGAGCAGTACTTC.

The rearrangement links TRBV6-5 to TRBJ2-1; 8 bases are a match to TRBD1. The CDR3 has 15 residues. J lost 4 bases, V lost 6 bases, and 8 bases had no gene match. Germline V gene sequence: CDR1 MNHEY, CDR2 SVGAGI. The CDR3 is CASRRDRSIYNEQFF. The CDR3, as DNA: TGTGCCAGCAGACGGGACAGGAGTATATACAATGAGCAGTTCTTC.

The table lists this clone with a few counts. The chain has TRBV30 and TRBJ1-1; D gene uncertain. The V end was cut by 5 bases, the J end by 1 base, with 5 bases between. The V gene's germline CDR1 is GTSNPN and CDR2 SVGIG (reference sequence). This CDR3 has 11 amino acids. The DNA for the CDR3 is TGTGCCTGGCGGACGAACACTGAAGCTTTCTTT. Amino acids: CAWRTNTEAFF.

The CDR3, as DNA: TGTGCCAGTAGTATGAATCGAAAGGAAACTGAAGCTTTCTTT. Residues: CASSMNRKETEAFF. This chain joins TRBV19 and TRBJ1-1; D gene unclear. Trimming took 3 bases from V and 5 from J, leaving 13 bases between them. The V gene's germline CDR1 is LNHDA and CDR2 SQIVND (reference sequence). The length of the CDR3 is 14 residues.

This chain's CDR3 is CASSPGGTGSNQPQHF. Here the CDR3 DNA reads TGCGCCAGCAGCCCAGGGGGGACAGGGAGCAATCAGCCCCAGCATTTT. V is TRBV5-1 and J is TRBJ1-5; TRBD1 agrees at 9 bases. This CDR3 region has 16 residues. J gave up 1 base and V 4 bases, and 6 bases lay outside the gene matches. Per the germline V gene, CDR1 is SGHRS and CDR2 is YFSETQ.

This chain joins TRBV7-2 and TRBJ2-5; the D is unclear. The CDR3 is 11 amino acids. V gave up 5 bases and J gave up 4 bases, with 5 bases separating them. Germline CDR1 SGHTA, CDR2 FQGNSA. CDR3: CASSPRETQYF. DNA for the CDR3: TGTGCCAGCAGCCCCCGAGAGACCCAGTACTTC. Combining the CDR3 with reference TRBV7-2 and TRBJ2-5 gives the whole variable domain GAGVSQSPSNKVTEKGKDVELRCDPISGHTALYWYRQSLGQGLEFLIYFQGNSAPDKSGLPSDRFSAERTGGSVSTLTIQRTQQEDSAVYLCASSPRETQYFGPGTRLLVL.

The chain employs TRBV4-2 and TRBJ2-3; D gene uncertain. The CDR3 runs to 16 residues. Per the germline V gene, CDR1 is LGHNA and CDR2 is YNFKEQ. The V gene lost 0 bases and the J gene lost 2 bases, with 12 bases spanning the gap. In DNA form, the CDR3 reads TGTGCCAGCAGCCAAGAACCTAGGCCATTCACAGATACGCAGTATTTT. Its translation is CASSQEPRPFTDTQYF.

This clone was found a few times. V is TRBV19 and J is TRBJ2-7; 7 bases agree with TRBD1. Germline CDR1 LNHDA, CDR2 SQIVND (reference sequence). Losses at the gene ends were 3 bases for V and 2 bases for J; bases not matched to a gene: 10. CDR3 size: 16 residues. In DNA form, the CDR3 reads TGTGCCAGTAGTATGCCCCGGACAGGTGCCACCTACGAGCAGTACTTC. Encoded protein: CASSMPRTGATYEQYF.

The rearrangement links TRBV5-8 to TRBJ1-2; no reliable D call. Looked up from germline, CDR1 is SGHTS and CDR2 is YDEGEE. This CDR3 has 12 amino acids. V was pared by 4 bases and J by 8 bases, with 12 bases between. For the CDR3, the DNA is TGTGCCAGCAGCCTAACCCGCAGGGGCTACACCTTC. Its protein product is CASSLTRRGYTF.

This chain joins TRBV11-2 and TRBJ2-7; D is uncertain. The CDR3 is made up of 15 amino acids. In germline, CDR1 is SGHAT, CDR2 FQNNGV. Trimming pared 0 bases from V and 0 bases from J, leaving 9 bases between. This CDR3 reads CASSLEGRSSYEQYF. In nucleotides, the CDR3 is TGTGCCAGCAGCTTAGAAGGCAGGAGCTCCTACGAGCAGTACTTC.

The chain links TRBV2 to TRBJ2-7, with D possibly TRBD2 on 5 matching bases. The length of the CDR3 is 16 residues. Germline V lookup: CDR1 SNHLY, CDR2 FYNNEI. V dropped 3 bases and J dropped 4 bases, with 19 bases sitting between them. In DNA form, the CDR3 reads TGTGCCAGCAGTGATTCCCGAGGGATGGCTCCTTACGAGCAGTACGTC. This codes for CASSDSRGMAPYEQYV.

The CDR3 region is CASSGTDSYEQYV. CDR3 nucleotides: TGTGCCAGCAGCGGGACAGACTCCTACGAGCAGTACGTC. The genes are TRBV5-8 and TRBJ2-7; 7 positions match TRBD1. CDR1 SGHTS and CDR2 YDEGEE come from the germline V gene. The CDR3 runs 13 residues. Trimming removed 4 bases from V and 0 bases from J; junction bases left unmatched: 1.

The chain employs TRBV6-6 and TRBJ1-1; D not resolved. V was cut by 0 bases and J by 10 bases, with 12 bases left in between. CDR1 and CDR2 from the germline V gene are MNHNY and SVGAGI (reference sequence). This CDR3 comprises 13 residues. The CDR3 DNA sequence: TGTGCCAGCAGTTACTCGACCTCGGAGGGAGCTTTCTTT. Protein: CASSYSTSEGAFF.

This clone appeared once. The V and J genes are TRBV2 and TRBJ2-2; D unclear. Germline V gene lookup returns CDR1 SNHLY and CDR2 FYNNEI. The CDR3 has 14 residues. Deletions cut 1 base from V and 5 bases from J, with 8 bases between. CDR3 amino acids: CASSEGSETGELFF. As DNA, the CDR3 is TGTGCCAGCAGTGAAGGGTCCGAGACCGGGGAGCTGTTTTTT.

The genes are TRBV7-2 and TRBJ2-7, with D tentatively TRBD1 (5 bases). Germline loops: CDR1 SGHTA, CDR2 FQGNSA. Trimming took off 3 bases at V and 1 base at J, with 13 bases between the two ends. The CDR3 spans 15 residues. CDR3 sequence (DNA): TGTGCCAGCAGCTTTCGGCAGGGTACATCCTACGAGCAGTACTTC. Translated: CASSFRQGTSYEQYF.

CDR3 loop: CASSSRREQETQYF. CDR3 coding DNA: TGTGCCAGCAGTAGTCGACGGGAACAAGAGACCCAGTACTTC. The chain links TRBV6-5 to TRBJ2-5, with D perhaps matching TRBD2 (5 bases). There are 14 residues in the CDR3. Germline V gene sequence: CDR1 MNHEY, CDR2 SVGAGI. V lost 5 bases and J lost 2, with 12 bases in between.

This clone has only a few counts. This rearrangement joins TRBV7-9 to TRBJ1-4, with D perhaps TRBD1 (6 bases). From germline, CDR1 is SEHNR and CDR2 FQNEAQ (reference sequence). The CDR3 is 15 residues long. Trimming cost V 0 bases and J 4 bases, with 9 bases left between them. The CDR3 nucleotides are TGTGCCAGCAGCTTAGCAGGACAGATTAATGAAAAACTGTTTTTT. This encodes CASSLAGQINEKLFF.

The chain uses TRBV21-1 and TRBJ2-7; the DNA was not compared with TRBD2, the D call given in the table. TRBV21-1 has pseudogene status. The CDR3 has 17 amino acids. CDR3 sequence (DNA): TGTGCCAGCAGCAAAGTGACTAGCGGGGGGAGCTCCTACGAGCAGTACGTC. Translated, it gives CASSKVTSGGSSYEQYV.